Presented here are 20 T cell receptor beta chains from one specimen sequenced in a study of CDR3 diversity in severe acne. MiXCR, run by TCRdb on the PCR reads, gives a single entry per CDR3 protein. The table lists approximately 80,000 distinct CDR3 sequences, under 65% of them singletons. What was sequenced was blood. Source of these receptors: a male donor in good health, without acne.

The chain recombines TRBV10-2 with TRBJ2-7; TRBD2 matches at 12 bases. Germline assignment: CDR1 WSHSY and CDR2 SAAADI. The trim removed 5 bases at V and 5 bases at J, leaving 7 bases unmatched. This CDR3 is built from 15 residues. The CDR3: CASSLLAGGPNEQYF. Written as DNA, the CDR3 is TGCGCCAGCAGTCTTCTAGCGGGAGGGCCAAACGAGCAGTACTTC.

The chain has TRBV24-1 and TRBJ1-2; D is ambiguous. The CDR3 has 14 residues. Per germline, CDR1 KGHDR and CDR2 SFDVKD. In DNA form, the CDR3 reads TGTGCTCATACGATCGGGGTCCAGAACTATGGCTACACCTTC. Encoded protein: CAHTIGVQNYGYTF.

The CDR3: CASSLASSGNTF. The CDR3 DNA reads as TGCGCCAGCAGCTTGGCGAGCTCTGGAAACACCTTC. The genes are TRBV5-1 and TRBJ1-2; D unclear. Germline V CDR1 and CDR2: SGHRS, YFSETQ. Trimming stripped 0 bases from V and 12 bases from J, with 12 bases between. The CDR3 spans 12 residues.

This clonotype was recorded at least ten times. The V gene is TRBV18, the J gene TRBJ1-6; TRBD1 agrees at 11 bases. Germline CDR1 and CDR2: KGHSH and LQKENI. The CDR3 is 15 residues long. V trimming: 1 base; J trimming: 8 bases; junction bases outside the gene matches: 1. The CDR3 loop reads CASSPRTGGDSPLHF. The CDR3 region has the DNA TGTGCCAGCTCACCACGGACAGGGGGCGATTCACCCCTCCACTTT.

The chain employs TRBV6-4 and TRBJ2-7; 9 bases fit TRBD2. V trimming: 4 bases; J trimming: 7 bases; junction bases outside the gene matches: 8. Germline CDR1 is MRHNA and CDR2 is SNTAGT. The CDR3 covers 14 residues. The CDR3 here is CASSGGGATGEQYF. The CDR3 nucleotides read TGTGCCAGCAGTGGCGGGGGGGCCACCGGGGAGCAGTACTTC.

On this clonotype itself: Relative to the germline gene, one junction end is altered; a read error may explain this. The J gene is TRBJ1-2, the V gene TRBV24-1; D is undetermined. Germline values: CDR1 KGHDR, CDR2 SFDVKD. CDR3 size: 15 residues. CDR3 amino acids: CASSYSGPANYGYTF. In DNA, the CDR3 is TGTGCCAGCAGTTACTCAGGCCCTGCTAACTATGGCTACACCTTC.

The V call is TRBV6-1, the J call TRBJ2-5; 10 bases align to TRBD1. This CDR3 is built from 14 residues. V was clipped by 4 bases and J by 4 bases; unmatched bases: 3. Per the germline V gene, CDR1 is MNHNS and CDR2 is SASEGT. The CDR3 spells CASSARTGGETQYF. The CDR3 nucleotides read TGTGCCAGCAGTGCGAGGACAGGGGGAGAGACCCAGTACTTC.

In its sample, this clonotype was seen once. This chain uses TRBV6-6 with TRBJ1-1, with D possibly TRBD1 on 5 matching bases. Germline assignment: CDR1 MNHNY and CDR2 SVGAGI (reference sequence). This CDR3 region has 13 residues. V was clipped by 5 bases and J by 3 bases, with 10 bases between them. CDR3 sequence: CASSELGDTEAFF. CDR3 nucleotides: TGTGCCAGCAGTGAATTGGGGGACACTGAAGCTTTCTTT.

The chain combines TRBV28 with TRBJ2-3; 7 nucleotides match TRBD2. After removal of 8 bases from V and 1 base from J, the junction contained 6 bases not matched to a gene. The CDR3 consists of 14 residues. Germline V gene sequence: CDR1 MDHEN, CDR2 SYDVKM. CDR3 in amino acids: CASGLTSGTDTQYF. CDR3 DNA sequence: TGTGCCAGCGGGTTAACTAGCGGCACAGATACGCAGTATTTT.

This CDR3 reads CASRGTGGIEQFF. In nucleotides, the CDR3 is TGTGCCAGCAGGGGGACAGGGGGTATTGAGCAGTTCTTC. The J gene is TRBJ2-1, the V gene TRBV2; TRBD1 matches at 11 bases. The CDR3 totals 13 residues. Per germline, CDR1 SNHLY and CDR2 FYNNEI. Losses at the gene ends were 6 bases for V and 9 bases for J; bases not matched to a gene: 4. Filled out from reference TRBV2 and TRBJ2-1, the complete variable domain reads EPEVTQTPSHQVTQMGQEVILRCVPISNHLYFYWYRQILGQKVEFLVSFYNNEISEKSEIFDDQFSVERPDGSNFTLKIRSTKLEDSAMYFCASRGTGGIEQFFGPGTRLTVL.

The CDR3 DNA is TGTGCCACCAGTGATTTGCACGGTGCAGGGGAGACCCAGTACTTC. It codes for CATSDLHGAGETQYF. The chain combines TRBV24-1 with TRBJ2-5, with a possible D match to TRBD1 (5 bases). Germline assignment: CDR1 KGHDR and CDR2 SFDVKD. Trimming removed 0 bases from V and 5 bases from J, with 12 bases in between. The CDR3 has 15 amino acids.

This clonotype showed up just once. The rearrangement uses TRBV4-2 and TRBJ1-2; 10 positions agree with TRBD1. V trimming: 0 bases; J trimming: 8 bases; junction bases outside the gene matches: 3. CDR1 and CDR2 from the germline V gene are LGHNA and YNFKEQ. CDR3 length: 14 amino acids. The CDR3 sequence is CASSQDGTGDGYTF. Written as DNA, the CDR3 is TGTGCCAGCAGCCAAGATGGGACAGGGGACGGCTACACCTTC.

The sample holds a few counts of this clonotype. Germline and junction disagree at one end, which may indicate a read error. The rearrangement joins TRBV10-3 to TRBJ1-2; D remains ambiguous. CDR3 length equals 13 residues. Germline CDR1 is ENHRY and CDR2 is SYGVKD. Here the CDR3 reads CAIRESGSRGYTF. The CDR3 nucleotides are TGTGCCATCCGTGAGAGTGGTAGTAGGGGCTACACCTTC.

This chain uses TRBV12-5 with TRBJ2-5; tentatively, D is TRBD2 (6 bases). V lost 3 bases and J lost 7, with 15 bases in between. From germline, CDR1 is LGHNT and CDR2 FRNRAP. The CDR3 is 14 amino acids. The DNA for the CDR3 is TGTGCTAGTGGTTTATCAGCGGGCTATGGGACCCAGTACTTC. Encoded protein: CASGLSAGYGTQYF.

This rearrangement joins TRBV12-3 or TRBV12-4 to TRBJ2-3; 9 positions agree with TRBD1. Trimming took 4 bases from V and 7 from J; bases not matched to a gene: 9. This CDR3 contains 15 residues. CDR3 sequence reads: CASSSSGTGTHTQYF. The CDR3 coding sequence is TGTGCCAGCAGTTCCTCCGGGACAGGGACACATACGCAGTATTTT.

This clonotype appeared a few times. The chain is built from TRBV5-1 and TRBJ2-7, with D possibly called TRBD1 or TRBD2 (5 bases each). With 5 bases removed from V and 4 bases from J, the gap between germline ends came to 16 bases. This CDR3 region has 14 residues. Germline loops: CDR1 SGHRS, CDR2 YFSETQ. DNA of the CDR3: TGCGCCAGCAGGGGACCGGGGCGACTATACGAGCAGTACTTC. Encoded protein: CASRGPGRLYEQYF.

The rearrangement joins TRBV20-1 to TRBJ1-2, with 7 bases that match TRBD1. Germline CDR1 and CDR2: DFQATT and SNEGSKA (reference sequence). V lost 4 bases to trimming and J lost 6 bases; unmatched junction nucleotides: 8. The CDR3 loop spans 13 amino acids. The CDR3 sequence: CSAKDRNSHGYTF. CDR3 sequence (DNA): TGCAGTGCTAAGGACAGGAATTCTCATGGCTACACCTTC.

The rearrangement joins TRBV5-1 to TRBJ2-7; the match to TRBD1 covers 7 bases. The ends lost 0 bases at V and 6 bases at J; junction bases unmatched: 3. CDR3 size: 13 residues. The germline CDR1 and CDR2 sequences are SGHRS and YFSETQ. The CDR3 coding sequence is TGCGCCAGCAGCTTGGAACAGGGGTGCGAGCAGTACTTC. This encodes CASSLEQGCEQYF.

This clonotype was counted many times. The chain is built from TRBV6-5 and TRBJ2-7; possible D gene TRBD2, 6 bases. Germline V lookup: CDR1 MNHEY, CDR2 SVGAGI. The CDR3 extends over 15 amino acids. V was trimmed by 6 bases and J by 0 bases, leaving 15 bases between them. CDR3 sequence reads: CASSRDSWSSYEQYF. DNA of the CDR3: TGTGCCAGCAGCCGGGACTCTTGGAGCTCCTACGAGCAGTACTTC.

Details on this clonotype: As the CDR3 is not closed by the conserved phenylalanine or tryptophan, this likely results from a read error. This chain connects TRBV20-1 to TRBJ2-7; 11 bases align to TRBD2. The CDR3 is 13 residues long. Germline CDR1 is DFQATT and CDR2 is SNEGSKA (reference sequence). Trimming took 4 bases from V and 6 from J; bases not matched to a gene: 5. CDR3 sequence: CSAKLAGGCEQYL. CDR3 nucleotides: TGCAGTGCTAAGCTAGCGGGAGGCTGCGAGCAGTACCTC.